At least ten counts were recorded for the clone carrying this T cell receptor (beta chain). These data come from a study of blood T cell repertoires in COVID-19. Sequencing used immunoSEQ multiplex PCR; TCRdb keeps in-frame clones, though not all of them. There are about 200,000 clones in the sample; roughly three quarters occur only once, and 5.5% to 7% lies in the top ten. The CDR3 is 19 residues long. The germline V gene has CDR1 MNHEY and CDR2 SVGEGT. With 0 bases clipped from V and 2 bases from J, the junction kept 14 bases outside the gene matches. The sequence was obtained from a woman aged 40 to 50 with COVID-19, enrolled during active disease. The V gene is TRBV6-2 or TRBV6-3, the J gene TRBJ2-7; 9 nucleotides align to TRBD1. Material: peripheral blood. The DNA of the CDR3 is TGTGCCAGCAGTTACTCGTCAGCCGCCGGACAGGGGAGTCCCTACGAGCAGTACTTC. Protein: CASSYSSAAGQGSPYEQYF.